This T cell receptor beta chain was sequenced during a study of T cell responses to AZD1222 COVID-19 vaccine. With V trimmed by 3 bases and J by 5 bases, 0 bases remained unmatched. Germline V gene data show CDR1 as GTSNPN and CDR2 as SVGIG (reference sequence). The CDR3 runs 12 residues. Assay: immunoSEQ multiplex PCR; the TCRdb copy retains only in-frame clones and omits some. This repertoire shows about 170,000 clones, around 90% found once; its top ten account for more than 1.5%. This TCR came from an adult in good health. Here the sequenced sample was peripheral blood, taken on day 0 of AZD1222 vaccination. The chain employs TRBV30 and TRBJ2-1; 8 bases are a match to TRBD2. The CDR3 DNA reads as TGTGCCTGGAGGCGGGGGGACAATGAGCAGTTCTTC. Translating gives CAWRRGDNEQFF.